Listed below are T cell receptor beta chains from one sample, sequenced in a study of blood T cell repertoires in COVID-19. The table came from immunoSEQ multiplex PCR; TCRdb's copy has only in-frame clones and leaves some out. The sample records more than 90,000 clones, 72% being singletons. The sample was peripheral blood. These receptors all stem from an older woman in a cohort sampled during active or convalescent COVID-19. CDR3s include the opening cysteine and the closing phenylalanine or tryptophan. The order of the fields is CDR3 DNA, CDR3 protein, clone size, V gene, D gene, J gene. The D gene is left open where the match is weak. Clone size appears in some rows only: once, few, many, or a class for an expanded clone.

DNA: TGCGCCAGCAGACCGGCGGGGGTACACACTGAAGCTTTCTTT; CDR3: CASRPAGVHTEAFF; size: .; V: TRBV5-1; D: .; J: TRBJ1-1
DNA: TGTGCCAGTAGTGTGACAGGGGGCAATCAGCCCCAGCATTTT; CDR3: CASSVTGGNQPQHF; size: .; V: TRBV19; D: TRBD1; J: TRBJ1-5
DNA: TGTGCCAGCAGCCCCGGACTAGCGGGGCTCCCGGCAGATACGCAGTATTTT; CDR3: CASSPGLAGLPADTQYF; size: .; V: TRBV7-2; D: TRBD2; J: TRBJ2-3
DNA: TGTGCCAGCAGCTTAGCGGGCTTGCGCAATCAGCCCCAGCATTTT; CDR3: CASSLAGLRNQPQHF; size: once; V: TRBV7-2; D: .; J: TRBJ1-5
DNA: TGTGCCAGCAGCTCATCTCGACTAGCGAATGAGCAGTTCTTC; CDR3: CASSSSRLANEQFF; size: .; V: TRBV7-3; D: TRBD2; J: TRBJ2-1
DNA: TGTGCCAGCAGTAGGACAGGGAACACTGAAGCTTTCTTT; CDR3: CASSRTGNTEAFF; size: .; V: TRBV6-4; D: TRBD1; J: TRBJ1-1
DNA: TGTGCCAGCAGCTTGTCGGTGCCCGATACGCAGTATTTT; CDR3: CASSLSVPDTQYF; size: .; V: TRBV11-2; D: .; J: TRBJ2-3
DNA: TGCGCCAGCAGCAGCCGTGGTGGGGGGATAATACAAGAGACCCAGTACTTC; CDR3: CASSSRGGGIIQETQYF; size: .; V: TRBV5-1; D: .; J: TRBJ2-5
DNA: TGCAGCGTTGATCCGACAGGGACTAACACTGAAGCTTTCTTT; CDR3: CSVDPTGTNTEAFF; size: .; V: TRBV29-1; D: TRBD1; J: TRBJ1-1
DNA: TGTGCCAGCTCACCCAGGTCAGGGGGCTCCTACGAGCAGTACTTC; CDR3: CASSPRSGGSYEQYF; size: once; V: TRBV18; D: TRBD1; J: TRBJ2-7
DNA: TGTGCCAGTAGGGTTCTAGCGGGGGCCTCTAGCTCCTACAATGAGCAGTTCTTC; CDR3: CASRVLAGASSSYNEQFF; size: .; V: TRBV19; D: TRBD2; J: TRBJ2-1
DNA: TGTGCCAGCAGCCCCCTTGGGCGCGGGGGGATGAAGTCGGAGCAGTACTTC; CDR3: CASSPLGRGGMKSEQYF; size: .; V: TRBV3-1/TRBV3-2; D: TRBD2; J: TRBJ2-7
DNA: TGCGCCAGCAGCTTGCTACAGGGGAGCGGGGAGCTGTTTTTT; CDR3: CASSLLQGSGELFF; size: .; V: TRBV5-1; D: TRBD1; J: TRBJ2-2
DNA: TGTGCCACCAGTGACTCAGGGTGGGGCTACACCTTC; CDR3: CATSDSGWGYTF; size: once; V: TRBV24-1; D: .; J: TRBJ1-2
DNA: TGCAGCGTTGAGAAGGGGGGGTTAAGCACAGATACGCAGTATTTT; CDR3: CSVEKGGLSTDTQYF; size: .; V: TRBV29-1; D: .; J: TRBJ2-3
DNA: TGTGCCAGCAGCCAAGTCAGGGCACATTCACCCCTCCACTTT; CDR3: CASSQVRAHSPLHF; size: few; V: TRBV3-1/TRBV3-2; D: .; J: TRBJ1-6
DNA: TGTGCCAGCAGATTCCGGGACACGGGACACCTATACAATGAGCAGTTCTTC; CDR3: CASRFRDTGHLYNEQFF; size: .; V: TRBV7-8; D: .; J: TRBJ2-1
DNA: TGTGCCAGCAGCTTGTGGGACAGGAGCTACGAGCAGTACTTC; CDR3: CASSLWDRSYEQYF; size: .; V: TRBV5-4; D: TRBD1; J: TRBJ2-7
DNA: TGTGCCAGCAGCAAACAGGGCAGCAGAACCGGGGAGCTGTTTTTT; CDR3: CASSKQGSRTGELFF; size: .; V: TRBV7-3; D: .; J: TRBJ2-2
DNA: TGTGCCAGCACCTCGCCCAGGGGGCTGGAAGAGACCCAGTACTTC; CDR3: CASTSPRGLEETQYF; size: .; V: TRBV2; D: TRBD1; J: TRBJ2-5
DNA: TGTGCCAGCCTAAGGACAGGGGAAGAGACCCAGTACTTC; CDR3: CASLRTGEETQYF; size: once; V: TRBV9; D: TRBD1; J: TRBJ2-5
DNA: TGTGCCAGCAGCGTAGCTTCGGGGTCGAACACCGGGGAGCTGTTTTTT; CDR3: CASSVASGSNTGELFF; size: .; V: TRBV7-6; D: .; J: TRBJ2-2
DNA: TGTGCCAGTACCAAAGGGGGACAGGGGGCAGCGACAGATACGCAGTATTTT; CDR3: CASTKGGQGAATDTQYF; size: .; V: TRBV19; D: TRBD1; J: TRBJ2-3
DNA: TGTGCCAGCAGCCAAGACAGGCCCAACCCCTATGGCTACACCTTC; CDR3: CASSQDRPNPYGYTF; size: .; V: TRBV3-1/TRBV3-2; D: .; J: TRBJ1-2
DNA: TGTGCCAGCAGCAGAAGACAGCCCACTGAAGCTTTCTTT; CDR3: CASSRRQPTEAFF; size: .; V: TRBV5-6; D: .; J: TRBJ1-1
DNA: TGTGCCAGTAGCGGCAGGGTTTACGGGGCCAACGTCCTGACTTTC; CDR3: CASSGRVYGANVLTF; size: .; V: TRBV19; D: .; J: TRBJ2-6
DNA: TGTGCCAGCAGTACTTATGGACAGACAACTAATGAAAAACTGTTTTTT; CDR3: CASSTYGQTTNEKLFF; size: .; V: TRBV28; D: .; J: TRBJ1-4
DNA: TGTGCCAGCAGCCCCCCCGCGGGTTCACCCCTCCACTTT; CDR3: CASSPPAGSPLHF; size: .; V: TRBV11-3; D: .; J: TRBJ1-6